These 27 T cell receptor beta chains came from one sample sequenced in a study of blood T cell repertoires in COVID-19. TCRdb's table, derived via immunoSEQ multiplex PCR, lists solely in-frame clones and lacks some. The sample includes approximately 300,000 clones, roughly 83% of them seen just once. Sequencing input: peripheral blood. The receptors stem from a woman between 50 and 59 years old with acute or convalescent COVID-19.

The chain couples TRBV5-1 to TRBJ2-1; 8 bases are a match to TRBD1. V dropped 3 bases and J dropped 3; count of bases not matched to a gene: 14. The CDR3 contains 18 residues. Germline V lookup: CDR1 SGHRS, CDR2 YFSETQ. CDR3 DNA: TGCGCCAGCAGCTCTCCTTGGGACAGGAGATACTTCTACAATGAGCAGTTCTTC. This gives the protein CASSSPWDRRYFYNEQFF.

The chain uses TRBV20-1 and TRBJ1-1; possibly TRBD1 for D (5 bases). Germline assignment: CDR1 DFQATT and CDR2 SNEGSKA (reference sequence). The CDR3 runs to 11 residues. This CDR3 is CSVQGNTEAFF. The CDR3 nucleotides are TGCTCCGTTCAGGGGAACACTGAAGCTTTCTTT.

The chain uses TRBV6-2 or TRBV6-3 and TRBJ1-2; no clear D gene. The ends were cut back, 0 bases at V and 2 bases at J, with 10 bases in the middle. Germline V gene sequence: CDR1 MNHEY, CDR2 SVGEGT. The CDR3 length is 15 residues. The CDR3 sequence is CASSYSSRRNYGYTF. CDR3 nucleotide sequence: TGTGCCAGCAGTTACTCGAGTAGAAGAAACTATGGCTACACCTTC.

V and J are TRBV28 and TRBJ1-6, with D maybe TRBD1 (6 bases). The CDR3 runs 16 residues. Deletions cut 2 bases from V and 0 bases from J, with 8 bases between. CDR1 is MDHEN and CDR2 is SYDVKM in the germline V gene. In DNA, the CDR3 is TGTGCCAGCAGTTTAACAGGGACCTCCTATAATTCACCCCTCCACTTT. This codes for CASSLTGTSYNSPLHF. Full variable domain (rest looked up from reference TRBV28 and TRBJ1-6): DVKVTQSSRYLVKRTGEKVFLECVQDMDHENMFWYRQDPGLGLRLIYFSYDVKMKEKGDIPEGYSVSREKKERFSLILESASTNQTSMYLCASSLTGTSYNSPLHFGNGTRLTVT.

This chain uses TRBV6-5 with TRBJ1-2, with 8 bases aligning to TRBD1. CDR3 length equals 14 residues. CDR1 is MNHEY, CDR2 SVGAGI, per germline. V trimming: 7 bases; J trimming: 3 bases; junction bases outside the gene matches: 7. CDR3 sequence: CASMTGVSYYGYTF. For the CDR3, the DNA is TGTGCCAGCATGACAGGGGTTTCATACTATGGCTACACCTTC.

The CDR3 loop is CASSLEFGTGGFTEAFF. The CDR3 nucleotides read TGTGCCAGCAGCTTGGAGTTCGGGACAGGGGGTTTCACTGAAGCTTTCTTT. The genes are TRBV5-8 and TRBJ1-1; 11 nucleotides align to TRBD1. Unmatched junction bases numbered 8, after V lost 0 bases and J lost 4 bases. The germline gives CDR1 SGHTS, CDR2 YDEGEE. There are 17 residues in the CDR3. Full variable domain (outside the CDR3, taken from reference TRBV5-8 and TRBJ1-1): EAGVTQSPTHLIKTRGQQATLRCSPISGHTSVYWYQQALGLGLQFLLWYDEGEERNRGNFPPRFSGRQFPNYSSELNVNALELEDSALYLCASSLEFGTGGFTEAFFGQGTRLTVV.

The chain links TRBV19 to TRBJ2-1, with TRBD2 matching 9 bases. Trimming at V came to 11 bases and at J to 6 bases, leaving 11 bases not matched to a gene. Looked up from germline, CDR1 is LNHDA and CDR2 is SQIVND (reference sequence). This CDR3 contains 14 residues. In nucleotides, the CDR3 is TGTGCCTCCCAGGTAATAGCGGGAGTCAATGAGCAGTTCTTC. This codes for CASQVIAGVNEQFF.

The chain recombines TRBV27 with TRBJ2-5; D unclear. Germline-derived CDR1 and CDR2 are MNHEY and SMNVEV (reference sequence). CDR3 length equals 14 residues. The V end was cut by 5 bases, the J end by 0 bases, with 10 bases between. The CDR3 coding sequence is TGTGCCAGCAGTGTTGACTTGGACCAAGAGACCCAGTACTTC. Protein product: CASSVDLDQETQYF.

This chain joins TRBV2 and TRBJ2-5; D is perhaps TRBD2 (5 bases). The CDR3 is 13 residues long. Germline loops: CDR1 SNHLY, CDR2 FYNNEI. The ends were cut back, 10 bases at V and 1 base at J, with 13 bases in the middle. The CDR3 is CATSQEAQETQYF. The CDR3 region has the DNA TGTGCCACCTCTCAGGAGGCCCAAGAGACCCAGTACTTC. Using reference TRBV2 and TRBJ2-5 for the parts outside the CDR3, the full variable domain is EPEVTQTPSHQVTQMGQEVILRCVPISNHLYFYWYRQILGQKVEFLVSFYNNEISEKSEIFDDQFSVERPDGSNFTLKIRSTKLEDSAMYFCATSQEAQETQYFGPGTRLLVL.

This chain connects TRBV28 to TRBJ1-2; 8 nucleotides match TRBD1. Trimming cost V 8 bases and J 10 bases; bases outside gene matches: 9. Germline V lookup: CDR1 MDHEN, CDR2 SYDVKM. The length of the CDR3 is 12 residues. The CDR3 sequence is CASRPGQASYTF. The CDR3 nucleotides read TGTGCCAGCCGACCGGGACAGGCGTCCTACACCTTC.

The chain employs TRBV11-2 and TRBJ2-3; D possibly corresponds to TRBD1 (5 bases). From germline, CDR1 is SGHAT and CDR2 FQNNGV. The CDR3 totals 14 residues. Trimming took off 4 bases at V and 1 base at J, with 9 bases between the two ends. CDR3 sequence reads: CASSWGRGTDTQYF. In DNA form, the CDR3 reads TGTGCCAGCAGCTGGGGCCGGGGCACAGATACGCAGTATTTT.

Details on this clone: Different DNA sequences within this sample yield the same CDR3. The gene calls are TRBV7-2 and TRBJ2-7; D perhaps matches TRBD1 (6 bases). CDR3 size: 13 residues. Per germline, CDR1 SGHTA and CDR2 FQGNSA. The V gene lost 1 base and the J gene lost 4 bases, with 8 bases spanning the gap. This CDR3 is CASSLGRGYEQYF. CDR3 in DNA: TGTGCCAGCAGCTTAGGCAGGGGTTACGAGCAGTACTTC.

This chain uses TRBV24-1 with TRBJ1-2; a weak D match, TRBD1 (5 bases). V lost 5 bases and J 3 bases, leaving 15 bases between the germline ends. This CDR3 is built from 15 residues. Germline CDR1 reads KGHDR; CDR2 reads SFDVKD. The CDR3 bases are TGTGCCACCAGTGCGGACACAACAGGCCACTATGGCTACACCTTC. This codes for CATSADTTGHYGYTF.

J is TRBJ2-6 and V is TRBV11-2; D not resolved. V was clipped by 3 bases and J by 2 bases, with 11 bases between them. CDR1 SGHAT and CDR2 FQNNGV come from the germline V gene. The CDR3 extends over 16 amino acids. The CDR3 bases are TGTGCCAGCAGCTTCCAGACTCGGACTGGGGCCAACGTCCTGACTTTC. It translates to CASSFQTRTGANVLTF.

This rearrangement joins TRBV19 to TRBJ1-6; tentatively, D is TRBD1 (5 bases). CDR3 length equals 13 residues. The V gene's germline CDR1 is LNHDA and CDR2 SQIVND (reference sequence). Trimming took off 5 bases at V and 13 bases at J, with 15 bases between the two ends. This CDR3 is CASSARTSGPLHF. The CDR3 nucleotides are TGTGCCAGTAGTGCCCGAACTTCAGGGCCCCTCCACTTT.

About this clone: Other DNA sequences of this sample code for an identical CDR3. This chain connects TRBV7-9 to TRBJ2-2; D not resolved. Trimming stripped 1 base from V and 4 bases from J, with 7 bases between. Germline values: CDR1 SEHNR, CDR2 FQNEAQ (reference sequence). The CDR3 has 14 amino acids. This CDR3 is CASSLVGLTGELFF. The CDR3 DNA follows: TGTGCCAGCAGCTTAGTTGGGCTCACCGGGGAGCTGTTTTTT.

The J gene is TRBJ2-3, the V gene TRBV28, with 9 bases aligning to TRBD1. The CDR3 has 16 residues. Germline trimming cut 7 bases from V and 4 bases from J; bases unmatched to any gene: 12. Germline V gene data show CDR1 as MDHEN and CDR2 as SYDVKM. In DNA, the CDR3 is TGTGCCAGCATAAGGCGTATACAGGGGGCATCAGATACGCAGTATTTT. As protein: CASIRRIQGASDTQYF.

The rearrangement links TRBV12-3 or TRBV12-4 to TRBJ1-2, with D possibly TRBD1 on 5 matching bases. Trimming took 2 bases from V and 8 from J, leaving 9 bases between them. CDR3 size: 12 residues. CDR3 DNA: TGTGCCAGCAGTTTAAGGGGAAGGGGCTACACCTTC. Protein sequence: CASSLRGRGYTF.

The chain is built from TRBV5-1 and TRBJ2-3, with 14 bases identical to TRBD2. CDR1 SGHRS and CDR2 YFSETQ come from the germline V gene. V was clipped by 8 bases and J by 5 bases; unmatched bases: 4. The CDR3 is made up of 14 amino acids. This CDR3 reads CASGTSGSQDTQYF. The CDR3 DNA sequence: TGCGCCAGTGGGACTAGCGGGAGTCAAGATACGCAGTATTTT.

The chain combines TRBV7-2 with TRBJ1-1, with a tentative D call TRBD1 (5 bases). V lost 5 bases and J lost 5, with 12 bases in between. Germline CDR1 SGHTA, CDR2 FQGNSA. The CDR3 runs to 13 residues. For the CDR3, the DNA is TGTGCCAGCAGCGGACAAGGTGGTACTGAAGCTTTCTTT. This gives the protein CASSGQGGTEAFF.

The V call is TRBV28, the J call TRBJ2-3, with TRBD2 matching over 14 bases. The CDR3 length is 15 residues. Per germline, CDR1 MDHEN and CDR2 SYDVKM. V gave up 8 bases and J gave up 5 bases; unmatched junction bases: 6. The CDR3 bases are TGTGCCAGCTCGACTAGCGGGAGGGCCATAGATACGCAGTATTTT. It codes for CASSTSGRAIDTQYF. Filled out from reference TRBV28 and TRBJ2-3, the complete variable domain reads DVKVTQSSRYLVKRTGEKVFLECVQDMDHENMFWYRQDPGLGLRLIYFSYDVKMKEKGDIPEGYSVSREKKERFSLILESASTNQTSMYLCASSTSGRAIDTQYFGPGTRLTVL.

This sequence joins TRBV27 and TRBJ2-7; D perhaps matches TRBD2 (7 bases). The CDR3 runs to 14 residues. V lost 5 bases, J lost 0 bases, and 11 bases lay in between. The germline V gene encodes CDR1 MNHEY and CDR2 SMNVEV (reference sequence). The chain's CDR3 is CASSMGGGSYEQYF. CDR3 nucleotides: TGTGCCAGCAGTATGGGAGGGGGCTCCTACGAGCAGTACTTC.

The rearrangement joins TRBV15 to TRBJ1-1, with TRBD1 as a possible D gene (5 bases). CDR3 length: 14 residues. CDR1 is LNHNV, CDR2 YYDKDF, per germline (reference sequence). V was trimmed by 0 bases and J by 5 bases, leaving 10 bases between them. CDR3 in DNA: TGTGCCACCAGCAGAGAGACAGAATCAACTGAAGCTTTCTTT. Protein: CATSRETESTEAFF.

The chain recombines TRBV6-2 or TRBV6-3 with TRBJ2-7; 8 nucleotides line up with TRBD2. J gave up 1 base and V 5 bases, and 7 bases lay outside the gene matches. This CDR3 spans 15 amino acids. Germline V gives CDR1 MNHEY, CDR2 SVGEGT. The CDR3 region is CASSRVAGPSYEQYF. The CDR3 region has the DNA TGTGCCAGCAGTAGGGTAGCGGGACCGTCCTACGAGCAGTACTTC.

The CDR3 spells CAIYDGFEAFF. CDR3 sequence (DNA): TGTGCCATCTACGACGGGTTTGAAGCTTTCTTT. The chain employs TRBV10-3 and TRBJ1-1; D remains ambiguous. V was trimmed by 8 bases and J by 7 bases, leaving 11 bases between them. Germline-derived CDR1 and CDR2 are ENHRY and SYGVKD. CDR3 length equals 11 residues.

The CDR3 reads CASSPQGNTEAFF. The CDR3, as DNA: TGTGCCAGCAGTCCGCAGGGGAACACTGAAGCTTTCTTT. V and J are TRBV6-5 and TRBJ1-1; D may be TRBD1 (5 bases). Looked up from germline, CDR1 is MNHEY and CDR2 is SVGAGI. This CDR3 region has 13 residues. The V and J ends lost 5 bases and 1 base respectively, with 8 bases between them.

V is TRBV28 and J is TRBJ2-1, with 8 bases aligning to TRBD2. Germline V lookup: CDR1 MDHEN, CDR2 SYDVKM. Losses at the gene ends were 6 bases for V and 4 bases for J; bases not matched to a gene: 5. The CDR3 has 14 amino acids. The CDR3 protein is CASRTSGLYNEQFF. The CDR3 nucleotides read TGTGCCAGCAGAACTAGCGGACTTTACAATGAGCAGTTCTTC.